Shown below are 2 T cell receptor beta chains from a single sample sequenced in a study of T cells in Graves' hyperthyroidism and ophthalmopathy. TCR beta CDR3 regions were amplified from RNA transcripts. When the TCR CDR3 underwent first-round RT-PCR, the HTBI primer set was used. TCRdb fed the multiplex PCR reads into MiXCR, producing one record per CDR3 protein. Seen here are 350,000 or so distinct CDR3 sequences, about a sixth observed once, and the top ten hold 15% to 17%. Source material: blood. All receptors come from a woman aged 40 to 49 with Graves' ophthalmopathy.

This clonotype was counted ten times or more. The V and J genes are TRBV4-1 and TRBJ2-2, with 7 bases identical to TRBD2. Germline V gene sequence: CDR1 MGHRA, CDR2 YSYEKL. The CDR3 is made up of 19 amino acids. The V segment lost 0 bases and the J segment 7 bases; nucleotides outside the gene matches: 17. The chain's CDR3 is CASSQDRASGKPRVGELFF. CDR3 bases: TGCGCCAGCAGCCAAGATAGGGCTAGCGGAAAGCCAAGGGTCGGGGAGCTGTTTTTT.

This clonotype appeared many times. The rearrangement uses TRBV24-1 and TRBJ1-1; D unresolved. This CDR3 region has 13 residues. Germline CDR1 and CDR2: KGHDR and SFDVKD. Deletions cut 2 bases from V and 4 bases from J, with 7 bases between. Here the CDR3 DNA reads TGTGCCACCAGTGATTCGAGAGGCACTGAAGCTTTCTTT. The encoded protein is CATSDSRGTEAFF.